This T cell receptor (beta chain) comes out of a study of cytomegalovirus exposure and HLA in healthy donors. Study-level information: Early released data comprised around 80 million unique TCRs from HLA-typed donors. Findings of the study overall: Later analysis reportedly placed an Asian-associated ancestry cluster below the roughly 640-donor mean in N-insertions.

The PCR made use of 60 Vbeta and 13 Jbeta primers. Measured with immunoSEQ multiplex PCR; TCRdb has only the in-frame clones, and not every one. The sample records 100,000 to 150,000 clones, 75% to 90% being singletons. This clone came up a few times. Antigen specificity is unknown. The CDR3 has 16 residues. Germline V gene sequence: CDR1 SGHNT, CDR2 YENEEA. V lost 5 bases to trimming and J lost 0 bases; unmatched junction nucleotides: 7. Sequenced material: PBMCs. This clonotype was sampled from a female donor in good health and CMV-seropositive. The V gene is TRBV11-3, the J gene TRBJ2-1; 7 bases fit TRBD1. CDR3 in amino acids: CASSRDRDSSYNEQFF. CDR3 DNA sequence: TGTGCCAGCAGCCGTGACCGGGACAGCTCCTACAATGAGCAGTTCTTC.